Presented here are 23 T cell receptor beta chains from one specimen sequenced in a study of technical replicates of blood from several donors. The data were produced by immunoSEQ multiplex PCR, yet TCRdb's version contains in-frame clones alone and is incomplete. The repertoire includes about 79,000 clones, approximately 94% of them detected once, and 0.2% to 0.3% sits in the top ten. Input material: T cells isolated from PBMCs. The receptors shown here come from a human donor in good health.

CDR3 coding DNA: TGCGCCAGCAGCTTGGAGAGTACGGATGGCTACACCTTC. Translating it yields CASSLESTDGYTF. The chain joins TRBV5-1 to TRBJ1-2; D remains ambiguous. Germline CDR1 is SGHRS and CDR2 is YFSETQ. The CDR3 sequence is 13 residues long. The germline V and J ends were trimmed by 0 bases and 6 bases, with 9 bases remaining between them.

V and J are TRBV28 and TRBJ1-5; 11 positions agree with TRBD1. The CDR3 spans 15 residues. V was clipped by 6 bases and J by 4 bases; unmatched bases: 5. The germline CDR1 and CDR2 sequences are MDHEN and SYDVKM. The CDR3, as DNA: TGTGCCAGCAGCATAGGGACAGGGGGGAATCAGCCCCAGCATTTT. It translates to CASSIGTGGNQPQHF.

V is TRBV5-1 and J is TRBJ1-1; D uncertain. The CDR3 is 15 amino acids. Trimming pared 1 base from V and 1 base from J, leaving 11 bases between. Germline CDR1 SGHRS, CDR2 YFSETQ. CDR3: CASSLFGPGNTEAFF. For the CDR3, the DNA is TGCGCCAGCAGCTTGTTTGGTCCGGGGAACACTGAAGCTTTCTTT.

The chain carries TRBV6-1 and TRBJ2-7, with 15 bases aligning to TRBD2. The V segment lost 6 bases and the J segment 3 bases; nucleotides outside the gene matches: 3. Germline loops: CDR1 MNHNS, CDR2 SASEGT. The CDR3 length is 15 residues. CDR3 sequence (DNA): TGTGCCAGCAGAGGGACTAGCGGGAGGTTCTACGAGCAGTACTTC. Translated: CASRGTSGRFYEQYF.

The chain is built from TRBV9 and TRBJ1-2; D may be TRBD1 (5 bases). CDR3 length: 15 residues. Trimming stripped 0 bases from V and 5 bases from J, with 14 bases between. Germline V CDR1 and CDR2: SGDLS, YYNGEE. CDR3 in amino acids: CASSVGGGTMYGYTF. The CDR3 DNA sequence: TGTGCCAGCAGCGTAGGCGGAGGGACCATGTATGGCTACACCTTC. The whole variable domain, filled in from reference TRBV9 and TRBJ1-2, reads DSGVTQTPKHLITATGQRVTLRCSPRSGDLSVYWYQQSLDQGLQFLIQYYNGEERAKGNILERFSAQQFPDLHSELNLSSLELGDSALYFCASSVGGGTMYGYTFGSGTRLTVV.

V is TRBV9 and J is TRBJ2-7, with 9 nucleotides matching TRBD2. The V gene end was trimmed by 4 bases and the J gene end by 3 bases; junction bases not matched to a gene: 5. Germline V CDR1 and CDR2: SGDLS, YYNGEE. The CDR3 sequence is 14 residues long. As DNA, the CDR3 is TGTGCCAGCAGCATTAGCGGGAGCAACTACGAGCAGTACTTC. Protein sequence: CASSISGSNYEQYF.

The chain is built from TRBV11-2 and TRBJ2-7; the match to TRBD2 covers 8 bases. The CDR3 spans 14 residues. V shed 6 bases, J shed 4 bases, and the junction held 8 bases outside the gene matches. Germline CDR1 is SGHAT and CDR2 is FQNNGV. The CDR3, as DNA: TGTGCCAGCAGAGAAACTAGCGGTAGTTACGAGCAGTACTTC. Translated, it gives CASRETSGSYEQYF.

The rearrangement joins TRBV7-9 to TRBJ2-2; the match to TRBD2 covers 13 bases. V lost 4 bases to trimming and J lost 7 bases; unmatched junction nucleotides: 9. The CDR3 spans 17 residues. Germline V CDR1 and CDR2: SEHNR, FQNEAQ (reference sequence). The CDR3 here is CASSYSGLAGEGGELFF. The DNA of the CDR3 is TGTGCCAGCAGCTACAGCGGACTAGCGGGGGAAGGCGGGGAGCTGTTTTTT.

This clone has a single count. V usage is TRBV28 and J usage is TRBJ2-7, with TRBD2 matching 11 bases. Germline V CDR1 and CDR2: MDHEN, SYDVKM. V lost 3 bases, J lost 3 bases, and 7 bases stayed unmatched. The CDR3 is 16 amino acids. The CDR3 DNA reads as TGTGCCAGCAGTTTCTTAGCGGGAGGGGGCTACTACGAGCAGTACTTC. Its protein product is CASSFLAGGGYYEQYF.

The chain is built from TRBV4-1 and TRBJ2-5; possibly TRBD1 for D (6 bases). Trimming removed 0 bases at V and 4 bases at J, with 21 bases between. CDR1 and CDR2 (germline): MGHRA, YSYEKL. The CDR3 totals 18 residues. The CDR3 DNA is TGCGCCAGCAGCCAAGAGGGGGCAGGCCAGTCTCCCGTAGAGACCCAGTACTTC. Its translation: CASSQEGAGQSPVETQYF.

Only one count was recorded for this clone. This chain joins TRBV5-1 and TRBJ2-1, with 13 bases lining up with TRBD2. Trimming took 3 bases from V and 1 from J; bases not matched to a gene: 4. The length of the CDR3 is 17 residues. Germline values: CDR1 SGHRS, CDR2 YFSETQ. This chain's CDR3 is CASSSLTSGGSYNEQFF. The CDR3 bases are TGCGCCAGCAGCTCACTGACTAGCGGGGGGTCCTACAATGAGCAGTTCTTC. The full variable domain, in which reference TRBV5-1 and TRBJ2-1 provide the parts outside the CDR3, is KAGVTQTPRYLIKTRGQQVTLSCSPISGHRSVSWYQQTPGQGLQFLFEYFSETQRNKGNFPGRFSGRQFSNSRSEMNVSTLELGDSALYLCASSSLTSGGSYNEQFFGPGTRLTVL.

The chain couples TRBV25-1 to TRBJ2-1; D gene unclear. Germline-derived CDR1 and CDR2 are MGHDK and SYGVNS. The CDR3 totals 13 residues. V was clipped by 2 bases and J by 9 bases, with 11 bases between them. This CDR3 is CASSEISGPEQFF. The CDR3 DNA reads TGTGCCAGCAGTGAAATATCTGGCCCTGAGCAGTTCTTC. Looking up the rest from reference TRBV25-1 and TRBJ2-1 gives the full variable domain: EADIYQTPRYLVIGTGKKITLECSQTMGHDKMYWYQQDPGMELHLIHYSYGVNSTEKGDLSSESTVSRIRTEHFPLTLESARPSHTSQYLCASSEISGPEQFFGPGTRLTVL.

This clone was recorded only once. CDR3 region: CASSDRPRGEKLFF. In nucleotides, the CDR3 is TGTGCCAGCAGTGACCGACCGAGGGGGGAAAAACTGTTTTTT. This sequence joins TRBV2 and TRBJ1-4, with D perhaps TRBD1 (6 bases). Germline V gene data show CDR1 as SNHLY and CDR2 as FYNNEI. The CDR3 totals 14 residues. Trimming took 3 bases from V and 8 from J, leaving 13 bases between them.

V and J are TRBV28 and TRBJ2-7; D possibly corresponds to TRBD2 (5 bases). CDR1 and CDR2 (germline): MDHEN, SYDVKM. The length of the CDR3 is 14 residues. The ends were cut back, 7 bases at V and 1 base at J, with 14 bases in the middle. The chain's CDR3 is CASTPGIRSYEQYF. The DNA of the CDR3 is TGTGCCAGCACTCCGGGAATTAGGTCCTACGAGCAGTACTTC.

To note about this clone: Other DNA sequences of this sample code for an identical CDR3. This chain links TRBV5-1 with TRBJ2-7; 7 nucleotides match TRBD1. The CDR3 has 14 amino acids. Germline assignment: CDR1 SGHRS and CDR2 YFSETQ. V was pared by 3 bases and J by 0 bases, with 3 bases of the junction left unmatched. The CDR3 reads CASSSSGGSYEQYF. In DNA, the CDR3 is TGCGCCAGCAGCTCGTCAGGGGGCTCCTACGAGCAGTACTTC.

The chain combines TRBV10-1 with TRBJ1-2, with 7 bases fitting TRBD1. The trim removed 2 bases at V and 7 bases at J, leaving 4 bases unmatched. Per the germline V gene, CDR1 is WNHNN and CDR2 is SYGVQD (reference sequence). The CDR3 sequence is 13 residues long. As DNA, the CDR3 is TGCGCCAGCAGTGAGACCGGGACAGCTGGCTACACCTTC. This sequence encodes CASSETGTAGYTF.

The chain combines TRBV5-1 with TRBJ2-1; 9 bases agree with TRBD1. The CDR3 runs 15 residues. Germline values: CDR1 SGHRS, CDR2 YFSETQ. Trimming took 0 bases from V and 6 from J; bases not matched to a gene: 4. As DNA, the CDR3 is TGCGCCAGCAGCTTGGGGGACAGGGTTCTCAATGAGCAGTTCTTC. Amino acid sequence: CASSLGDRVLNEQFF.

V and J are TRBV11-3 and TRBJ2-3; 9 bases match TRBD2. With V trimmed by 4 bases and J by 6 bases, 8 bases remained unmatched. Looked up from germline, CDR1 is SGHNT and CDR2 is YENEEA. The CDR3 is made up of 15 amino acids. The CDR3: CASSSQAGGADTQYF. DNA of the CDR3: TGTGCCAGCAGCTCTCAAGCGGGAGGAGCGGATACGCAGTATTTT.

This rearrangement joins TRBV7-3 to TRBJ1-1; D gene ambiguous. Germline V CDR1 and CDR2: SGHTA, FQGTGA. Trimming took 2 bases from V and 8 from J, leaving 9 bases between them. The CDR3 is 12 residues long. The CDR3 coding sequence is TGTGCCAGCAGCTTATCCCACAAAGAAGCTTTCTTT. Translation: CASSLSHKEAFF. The variable domain in full, with the rest retrieved from reference TRBV7-3 and TRBJ1-1, is GAGVSQTPSNKVTEKGKYVELRCDPISGHTALYWYRQSLGQGPEFLIYFQGTGAADDSGLPNDRFFAVRPEGSVSTLKIQRTERGDSAVYLCASSLSHKEAFFGQGTRLTVV.

The chain uses TRBV7-9 and TRBJ2-7; D is uncertain. CDR1 is SEHNR, CDR2 FQNEAQ, per germline (reference sequence). Trimming removed 6 bases from V and 2 bases from J, with 14 bases in between. This CDR3 is built from 14 residues. CDR3 amino acids: CASSVPTDTYEQYF. In nucleotides, the CDR3 is TGTGCCAGCAGTGTGCCAACCGACACCTACGAGCAGTACTTC.

This chain uses TRBV9 with TRBJ2-7; 8 bases align to TRBD1. Germline CDR1 reads SGDLS; CDR2 reads YYNGEE. V lost 0 bases and J lost 4; bases outside the gene matches: 3. The CDR3 contains 14 residues. CDR3 region: CASSVGTGRYEQYF. CDR3 in DNA: TGTGCCAGCAGCGTAGGGACAGGGAGGTACGAGCAGTACTTC.

The rearrangement joins TRBV19 to TRBJ2-5, with 8 bases lining up with TRBD2. Germline V gene data show CDR1 as LNHDA and CDR2 as SQIVND (reference sequence). Unmatched junction bases numbered 11, after V lost 6 bases and J lost 5 bases. CDR3 size: 15 residues. The CDR3: CASSNVGGLEETQYF. In DNA form, the CDR3 reads TGTGCCAGTAGCAACGTCGGGGGACTAGAGGAGACCCAGTACTTC. The variable domain in full, completed from reference TRBV19 and TRBJ2-5, reads DGGITQSPKYLFRKEGQNVTLSCEQNLNHDAMYWYRQDPGQGLRLIYYSQIVNDFQKGDIAEGYSVSREKKESFPLTVTSAQKNPTAFYLCASSNVGGLEETQYFGPGTRLLVL.

The rearrangement uses TRBV10-2 and TRBJ1-2; perhaps TRBD1 as D (5 bases). V was pared by 8 bases and J by 6 bases, with 16 bases between. The CDR3 is 13 amino acids. Germline values: CDR1 WSHSY, CDR2 SAAADI. The CDR3 sequence is CASLEGTLDGYTF. The CDR3 nucleotides are TGCGCCAGCCTCGAGGGGACTTTAGATGGCTACACCTTC.